What follows are 25 T cell receptor beta chains derived from one specimen sequenced in a study of T cell changes during pregnancy in multiple sclerosis. Assay used: immunoSEQ multiplex PCR; TCRdb lists only in-frame clones, some missing. This table has just under 95,000 clones, 85% to 95% appearing once. Here the sequenced sample was peripheral blood, taken in the first trimester of pregnancy. These receptors were obtained from a female donor with multiple sclerosis, enrolled in a pregnancy study.

This chain's CDR3 is CAWSVEGVNGYTF. As DNA, the CDR3 is TGTGCCTGGAGTGTTGAAGGGGTAAATGGCTACACCTTC. The chain carries TRBV30 and TRBJ1-2; D is perhaps TRBD1 (5 bases). The CDR3 sequence is 13 residues long. V lost 0 bases and J 6 bases, leaving 11 bases between the germline ends. Germline CDR1 reads GTSNPN; CDR2 reads SVGIG (reference sequence).

The chain uses TRBV5-1 and TRBJ2-5; D perhaps matches TRBD1 (6 bases). Between the trimmed V and J ends, which lost 0 bases and 0 bases, there was a span of 12 bases. Germline V gene data show CDR1 as SGHRS and CDR2 as YFSETQ. CDR3 size: 16 residues. The CDR3 loop is CASSLAWGQNQETQYF. CDR3 coding DNA: TGCGCCAGCAGCTTGGCCTGGGGACAAAACCAAGAGACCCAGTACTTC.

This chain joins TRBV19 and TRBJ2-7; D may be TRBD2 (6 bases). CDR3 length: 14 amino acids. The V gene lost 2 bases and the J gene lost 4 bases, with 12 bases spanning the gap. CDR1 LNHDA and CDR2 SQIVND come from the germline V gene (reference sequence). The CDR3 nucleotides are TGTGCCAGTAGTATAATCGGGAGTACGTACGAGCAGTACTTC. Its translation is CASSIIGSTYEQYF.

This clone was detected only once. The J gene is TRBJ1-1, the V gene TRBV4-3; no clear D gene. The V and J ends lost 4 bases and 4 bases respectively, with 13 bases between them. The CDR3 is made up of 14 amino acids. The germline V gene has CDR1 LGHNA and CDR2 YSLEER. The CDR3 sequence: CASSPGEAGTEAFF. As DNA, the CDR3 is TGCGCCAGCAGCCCGGGAGAGGCGGGCACTGAAGCTTTCTTT.

V and J are TRBV5-6 and TRBJ2-2, with 11 bases identical to TRBD1. The junction had 6 bases not matched to a gene; V was cut back by 7 bases and J by 4 bases. The length of the CDR3 is 15 residues. Germline assignment: CDR1 SGHDT and CDR2 YYEEEE. CDR3 amino acids: CASGGQGAFTGELFF. The CDR3 nucleotides read TGTGCCAGCGGTGGACAGGGGGCGTTCACCGGGGAGCTGTTTTTT.

The V and J genes are TRBV6-6 and TRBJ2-7; D not certain. The CDR3 has 11 amino acids. The germline V and J ends were trimmed by 6 bases and 5 bases, with 8 bases remaining between them. Looked up from germline, CDR1 is MNHNY and CDR2 is SVGAGI (reference sequence). This CDR3 is CASSRLDEQYF. The CDR3 region has the DNA TGTGCCAGCAGCCGCCTAGACGAGCAGTACTTC.

The V gene is TRBV5-1, the J gene TRBJ2-7, with no clear D. This CDR3 has 13 amino acids. The V end lost 1 base, the J end lost 0 bases, and 5 bases lay between the germline ends. Germline values: CDR1 SGHRS, CDR2 YFSETQ. In DNA, the CDR3 is TGCGCCAGCAGCTTGATGAGCTCCTACGAGCAGTACTTC. It is translated as CASSLMSSYEQYF.

This chain uses TRBV27 with TRBJ2-7; 11 nucleotides agree with TRBD1. V shed 3 bases, J shed 7 bases, and the junction held 8 bases outside the gene matches. The CDR3 has 15 amino acids. Germline values: CDR1 MNHEY, CDR2 SMNVEV (reference sequence). The CDR3 spells CASSFMGTGGEEQYF. CDR3 bases: TGTGCCAGCAGTTTTATGGGGACAGGGGGGGAAGAGCAGTACTTC.

The chain couples TRBV18 to TRBJ2-3; D may be TRBD2 (6 bases). Per germline, CDR1 KGHSH and CDR2 LQKENI. CDR3 length: 16 residues. The V gene lost 0 bases and the J gene lost 0 bases, with 10 bases spanning the gap. This CDR3 is CASSPPSGTSTDTQYF. For the CDR3, the DNA is TGTGCCAGCTCACCACCTTCCGGGACTAGCACAGATACGCAGTATTTT.

The chain is built from TRBV27 and TRBJ2-3, with 10 bases fitting TRBD2. Trimming removed 6 bases from V and 1 base from J; junction bases left unmatched: 16. Germline-derived CDR1 and CDR2 are MNHEY and SMNVEV (reference sequence). The CDR3 is 19 residues long. CDR3 nucleotide sequence: TGTGCCAGCAGGCCACCCTCGCTAGCGGGAGCTGTAGGCACAGATACGCAGTATTTT. This codes for CASRPPSLAGAVGTDTQYF.

V and J are TRBV27 and TRBJ2-7; D might be TRBD2 (6 bases). This CDR3 comprises 14 residues. Trimming removed 6 bases from V and 5 bases from J, with 17 bases in between. CDR1 is MNHEY and CDR2 is SMNVEV in the germline V gene (reference sequence). CDR3 nucleotides: TGTGCCAGCAGCCTCAGCGGGCTCGTGGACGAGCAGTACTTC. Protein: CASSLSGLVDEQYF.

The V call is TRBV28, the J call TRBJ1-5, with a tentative D call TRBD1 (6 bases). The ends were cut back, 2 bases at V and 5 bases at J, with 7 bases in the middle. This CDR3 is 13 amino acids long. Looked up from germline, CDR1 is MDHEN and CDR2 is SYDVKM. The CDR3 DNA reads TGTGCCAGCAGTTTACACAGGGATCAGCCCCAGCATTTT. Protein product: CASSLHRDQPQHF.

This clone was found once. The chain is built from TRBV6-4 and TRBJ2-1; 9 bases are a match to TRBD2. V shed 4 bases, J shed 1 base, and the junction held 8 bases outside the gene matches. CDR1 and CDR2 (germline): MRHNA, SNTAGT. The CDR3 covers 17 residues. Written as DNA, the CDR3 is TGTGCCAGCAGTGTTAAGACTAGCGGCGTTTCCTACAATGAGCAGTTCTTC. As protein: CASSVKTSGVSYNEQFF.

V is TRBV28 and J is TRBJ1-2; a possible D gene is TRBD1 (6 bases). Germline V lookup: CDR1 MDHEN, CDR2 SYDVKM. The CDR3 extends over 16 amino acids. V was clipped by 2 bases and J by 3 bases, with 16 bases between them. The CDR3 DNA sequence: TGTGCCAGCAGTTTACCCTCAGGGGCTGGGCACTATGGCTACACCTTC. It yields the protein CASSLPSGAGHYGYTF.

The gene calls are TRBV6-5 and TRBJ2-7; the match to TRBD1 covers 11 bases. This CDR3 contains 15 residues. From germline, CDR1 is MNHEY and CDR2 SVGAGI. V shed 5 bases, J shed 4 bases, and the junction held 7 bases outside the gene matches. The CDR3 loop is CASSPDRGRGYEQYF. In nucleotides, the CDR3 is TGTGCCAGCAGTCCGGACAGGGGGCGAGGTTACGAGCAGTACTTC.

The gene calls are TRBV28 and TRBJ2-1; 10 bases are a match to TRBD2. Germline CDR1 is MDHEN and CDR2 is SYDVKM. V lost 8 bases to trimming and J lost 6 bases; unmatched junction nucleotides: 10. There are 15 residues in the CDR3. DNA for the CDR3: TGTGCCAGCCGCCCGGCTAGCGGGAGCCGCAATGAGCAGTTCTTC. Translation gives CASRPASGSRNEQFF.

The chain recombines TRBV11-2 with TRBJ2-1, with unresolved D. CDR1 SGHAT and CDR2 FQNNGV come from the germline V gene. Trimming took off 1 base at V and 3 bases at J, with 13 bases between the two ends. The length of the CDR3 is 16 residues. The CDR3 sequence is CASSLAGTENYNEQFF. As DNA, the CDR3 is TGTGCCAGCAGCTTAGCAGGTACAGAAAACTACAATGAGCAGTTCTTC.

The chain employs TRBV28 and TRBJ1-2, with D possibly matching TRBD1 (5 bases). The germline V gene has CDR1 MDHEN and CDR2 SYDVKM. V gave up 4 bases and J gave up 12 bases, with 15 bases separating them. This CDR3 contains 12 residues. CDR3 DNA sequence: TGTGCCAGCAGTTCCCCCCGGACATTTGACACCTTC. Translating it yields CASSSPRTFDTF.

This clone is a singleton in its sample. The chain uses TRBV7-2 and TRBJ1-5; D ambiguous. Per the germline V gene, CDR1 is SGHTA and CDR2 is FQGNSA. V was shortened by 0 bases and J by 0 bases, with 9 bases between the two germline ends. This CDR3 spans 16 amino acids. CDR3 amino acids: CASSLAPTGSNQPQHF. DNA of the CDR3: TGTGCCAGCAGCTTAGCCCCTACTGGTAGCAATCAGCCCCAGCATTTT. The full variable domain, in which reference TRBV7-2 and TRBJ1-5 provide the parts outside the CDR3, is GAGVSQSPSNKVTEKGKDVELRCDPISGHTALYWYRQSLGQGLEFLIYFQGNSAPDKSGLPSDRFSAERTGGSVSTLTIQRTQQEDSAVYLCASSLAPTGSNQPQHFGDGTRLSIL.

The chain employs TRBV28 and TRBJ1-5; tentative D call: TRBD1 (6 bases). CDR3 length: 15 amino acids. V lost 4 bases and J 6 bases, leaving 16 bases between the germline ends. Per the germline V gene, CDR1 is MDHEN and CDR2 is SYDVKM. The CDR3 loop is CASSSGTPAGQPQHF. CDR3 coding DNA: TGTGCCAGCAGTTCCGGGACACCGGCAGGTCAGCCCCAGCATTTT.

This clone was recorded only once. The chain has TRBV19 and TRBJ2-7; 8 bases align to TRBD2. This CDR3 contains 15 residues. With 4 bases clipped from V and 6 bases from J, the junction kept 11 bases outside the gene matches. Germline CDR1 and CDR2: LNHDA and SQIVND (reference sequence). The CDR3: CASSTNLAGGAEQYF. CDR3 sequence (DNA): TGTGCCAGTAGTACCAACCTAGCGGGTGGTGCCGAGCAGTACTTC.

This chain joins TRBV7-2 and TRBJ1-4; 8 positions agree with TRBD1. Germline CDR1 SGHTA, CDR2 FQGNSA. The CDR3 contains 15 residues. The V and J ends lost 5 bases and 4 bases, in that order; junction bases with no gene match: 6. CDR3 DNA sequence: TGTGCCAGCAGCCCCGACAGGGGCGGTAATGAAAAACTGTTTTTT. It encodes CASSPDRGGNEKLFF. The entire variable domain, with the rest obtained from reference TRBV7-2 and TRBJ1-4, is as follows: GAGVSQSPSNKVTEKGKDVELRCDPISGHTALYWYRQSLGQGLEFLIYFQGNSAPDKSGLPSDRFSAERTGGSVSTLTIQRTQQEDSAVYLCASSPDRGGNEKLFFGSGTQLSVL.

The J gene is TRBJ2-7, the V gene TRBV6-5, with TRBD1 matching 9 bases. The ends lost 8 bases at V and 6 bases at J; junction bases unmatched: 5. The CDR3 totals 12 residues. The germline gives CDR1 MNHEY, CDR2 SVGAGI. CDR3 sequence reads: CASRDRVGEQYF. The CDR3 region has the DNA TGTGCCAGCCGGGACAGGGTCGGCGAGCAGTACTTC.

The chain combines TRBV27 with TRBJ2-7; the D gene is possibly TRBD1 (7 bases). CDR3 size: 14 residues. From germline, CDR1 is MNHEY and CDR2 SMNVEV (reference sequence). The ends were cut back, 4 bases at V and 1 base at J, with 11 bases in the middle. The CDR3 region has the DNA TGTGCCAGCAGTTGGACAGGAGGGTCCTACGAGCAGTACTTC. Translated, it gives CASSWTGGSYEQYF.

V usage is TRBV7-2 and J usage is TRBJ1-2; D is possibly TRBD1 (6 bases). The ends were cut back, 1 base at V and 6 bases at J, with 24 bases in the middle. The CDR3 has 18 amino acids. The germline V gene has CDR1 SGHTA and CDR2 FQGNSA. The CDR3 here is CASSLGEGLGMGGHGYTF. For the CDR3, the DNA is TGTGCCAGCAGCTTAGGAGAGGGACTGGGCATGGGGGGGCATGGCTACACCTTC.